The next 12 T cell receptor beta chains were all read from a single sample in a study of T-cell reconstitution after alpha-beta-depleted transplantation in children. TCRbeta library preparation incorporated unique molecular identifiers. TCRdb re-analysed the PCR reads in MiXCR, keeping a single row per CDR3 protein. The profile shows 200,000 to 300,000 distinct CDR3 sequences, around 7.5% of them singletons. Sequenced material: PBMCs, mostly from graft donor cells, taken 180 days after TCRalphabeta/CD19-depleted stem cell transplant. These receptor sequences come from a male patient between 5 and 17 years old who had a stem cell transplant for acute lymphoblastic leukemia, so the T cells may come from the graft donor.

The table lists this clonotype with many counts. The chain combines TRBV20-1 with TRBJ2-7; 9 bases line up with TRBD2. There are 14 residues in the CDR3. V shed 5 bases, J shed 2 bases, and the junction held 7 bases outside the gene matches. The germline CDR1 and CDR2 sequences are DFQATT and SNEGSKA (reference sequence). CDR3 nucleotides: TGCAGTGCTCCTTCAAGCGGGGGGCCCTACGAGCAGTACTTC. Protein sequence: CSAPSSGGPYEQYF.

The V gene is TRBV20-1, the J gene TRBJ2-4, with D hard to call. Germline values: CDR1 DFQATT, CDR2 SNEGSKA (reference sequence). CDR3 length equals 16 residues. V lost 0 bases, J lost 0 bases, and 12 bases lay in between. CDR3 region: CSARDLATLAKNIQYF. CDR3 nucleotides: TGCAGTGCTAGAGATTTGGCTACACTAGCCAAAAACATTCAGTACTTC.

This clonotype was detected many times. The chain uses TRBV5-1 and TRBJ1-2; TRBD1 aligns across 7 bases. Germline V gene data show CDR1 as SGHRS and CDR2 as YFSETQ. After removal of 3 bases from V and 4 bases from J, the junction contained 6 bases not matched to a gene. CDR3 length: 14 residues. The CDR3 coding sequence is TGCGCCAGCAGCTCCATGGCAGGGGGCTATGGCTACACCTTC. Encoded protein: CASSSMAGGYGYTF.

This clonotype was seen more than once but under ten times. The J gene is TRBJ1-1, the V gene TRBV24-1; no reliable D call. Germline-derived CDR1 and CDR2 are KGHDR and SFDVKD. V lost 7 bases and J lost 2, with 4 bases in between. The CDR3 has 11 residues. CDR3 DNA: TGTGCCACCAGCTTTAACACTGAAGCTTTCTTT. Amino acid sequence: CATSFNTEAFF.

This clonotype was counted at least ten times. V gene TRBV9 combines with J gene TRBJ2-5; 7 positions match TRBD2. The V and J ends lost 0 bases and 2 bases, in that order; junction bases with no gene match: 7. Looked up from germline, CDR1 is SGDLS and CDR2 is YYNGEE. The CDR3 covers 16 residues. CDR3 nucleotide sequence: TGTGCCAGCAGCGTAGCGGGGGGATGGGATCAAGAGACCCAGTACTTC. This encodes CASSVAGGWDQETQYF.

Many counts were recorded for this clonotype. The chain has TRBV12-3 or TRBV12-4 and TRBJ1-6, with TRBD1 identical over 7 bases. This CDR3 is built from 14 residues. The ends lost 3 bases at V and 6 bases at J; junction bases unmatched: 2. CDR3 in DNA: TGTGCCAGCAGTTTTGGGACAGCTAATTCACCCCTCCACTTT. Translated: CASSFGTANSPLHF.

This clonotype was picked up many times. The junction differs from germline at one of its ends, possibly a read error. The CDR3 loop is CASSQGGFTVYF. The CDR3 coding sequence is TGTGCCAGCAGCCAGGGGGGATTCACCGTATATTTT. V usage is TRBV3-1 and J usage is TRBJ1-3, with D possibly being TRBD1 (5 bases). CDR1 and CDR2 from the germline V gene are LGHDT and YNNKEL (reference sequence). The CDR3 totals 12 residues. Using reference TRBV3-1 and TRBJ1-3 for the parts outside the CDR3, the full variable domain is DTAVSQTPKYLVTQMGNDKSIKCEQNLGHDTMYWYKQDSKKFLKIMFSYNNKELIINETVPNRFSPKSPDKAHLNLHINSLELGDSAVYFCASSQGGFTVYFGEGSWLTVV.

This clonotype was seen repeatedly, ten times or more. The gene calls are TRBV12-3 or TRBV12-4 and TRBJ2-5, with 7 bases matching TRBD1. Trimming took 6 bases from V and 1 from J; bases not matched to a gene: 5. CDR3 length equals 14 residues. The CDR3 region is CASRRGQPQETQYF. CDR3 nucleotides: TGTGCCAGCAGACGGGGACAGCCCCAAGAGACCCAGTACTTC.

The table lists this clonotype with many counts. This chain connects TRBV7-9 to TRBJ2-7; TRBD2 matches 8 bases. CDR3 length: 15 amino acids. V gave up 5 bases and J gave up 0 bases; unmatched junction bases: 6. Germline CDR1 reads SEHNR; CDR2 reads FQNEAQ (reference sequence). The CDR3 DNA is TGTGCCAGCAGCCCCAGCGGGGGCCTCTCCTACGAGCAGTACTTC. This gives the protein CASSPSGGLSYEQYF.

This clonotype was counted many times. The genes are TRBV11-1 and TRBJ2-2, with no clear D. The CDR3 totals 14 residues. Germline values: CDR1 SGHAT, CDR2 FQDESV (reference sequence). V was shortened by 5 bases and J by 6 bases, with 13 bases between the two germline ends. CDR3 DNA: TGTGCCAGCAGCCACCTATGGATGGCCGGGGAGCTGTTTTTT. It encodes CASSHLWMAGELFF.

This clonotype was recorded at least ten times. The J gene is TRBJ2-1, the V gene TRBV10-3, with D tentatively TRBD2 (5 bases). Trimming shortened V by 8 bases and J by 7 bases, and 9 bases separated the two germline ends. This CDR3 spans 11 amino acids. Germline CDR1 reads ENHRY; CDR2 reads SYGVKD. DNA of the CDR3: TGTGCCATCCTGAGGGTTAATGAGCAGTTCTTC. Its protein is CAILRVNEQFF.

At least ten counts were recorded for this clonotype. The rearrangement links TRBV5-6 to TRBJ2-2; no definite D call. CDR3 length: 16 amino acids. The germline V gene encodes CDR1 SGHDT and CDR2 YYEEEE. V lost 0 bases, J lost 0 bases, and 9 bases lay in between. In nucleotides, the CDR3 is TGTGCCAGCAGCTTGGACGTGGGCCCGAACACCGGGGAGCTGTTTTTT. It is translated as CASSLDVGPNTGELFF.